The 13 T cell receptor beta chains below were found in one sample sequenced in a study of T-cell reconstitution after alpha-beta-depleted transplantation in children. A TCRbeta library incorporating unique molecular identifiers was prepared. TCRdb passed the PCR reads through MiXCR, listing each CDR3 protein once. Of some 590,000 distinct CDR3 sequences in the sample, roughly a tenth were seen once. The starting material was PBMCs from the stem cell graft donor, obtained from the stem cell graft. The receptors derive from a human donor who donated a stem cell graft to a child with acute myeloid leukemia.

This sequence joins TRBV29-1 and TRBJ2-3; possibly TRBD2 for D (7 bases). Germline V gene lookup returns CDR1 SQVTM and CDR2 ANQGSEA. V dropped 6 bases and J dropped 4 bases, with 14 bases sitting between them. This CDR3 contains 13 residues. CDR3 protein: CSVLLGGADTQYF. The CDR3 DNA is TGCAGCGTCCTACTAGGGGGGGCAGATACGCAGTATTTT.

This clonotype was counted between two and nine times. The chain uses TRBV10-3 and TRBJ2-7; D tentatively reads TRBD1 or TRBD2 (5 bases each). Germline V gene sequence: CDR1 ENHRY, CDR2 SYGVKD. The germline V and J ends were trimmed by 9 bases and 3 bases, with 12 bases remaining between them. The CDR3 is made up of 12 amino acids. CDR3 bases: TGTGCCATGGGGACGTTCCTCTACGAGCAGTACTTC. It yields the protein CAMGTFLYEQYF.

In its sample, this clonotype was seen a few times. The rearrangement joins TRBV29-1 to TRBJ2-7; 7 bases are shared with TRBD2. The CDR3 sequence is 14 residues long. Trimming cost V 4 bases and J 7 bases; bases outside gene matches: 13. Germline V gives CDR1 SQVTM, CDR2 ANQGSEA. The DNA for the CDR3 is TGCAGCGTTGTTAAGCGGGACGCTACTAGGGAGCAGTACTTC. Protein sequence: CSVVKRDATREQYF.

This clonotype has a handful of counts. The chain carries TRBV20-1 and TRBJ1-2; no definite D call. The V gene lost 5 bases and the J gene lost 8 bases, with 12 bases spanning the gap. This CDR3 is built from 11 residues. The germline gives CDR1 DFQATT, CDR2 SNEGSKA (reference sequence). CDR3 sequence reads: CSAQGPEGYTF. CDR3 nucleotides: TGCAGTGCTCAAGGACCGGAGGGCTACACCTTC.

V usage is TRBV3-1 and J usage is TRBJ2-6; 12 nucleotides align to TRBD2. V lost 6 bases to trimming and J lost 0 bases; unmatched junction nucleotides: 6. Germline V lookup: CDR1 LGHDT, CDR2 YNNKEL (reference sequence). The CDR3 is made up of 18 amino acids. In DNA form, the CDR3 reads TGTGCCAGCAGTTTCCGACTAGCGGGAGTCTCTGGGGCCAACGTCCTGACTTTC. It translates to CASSFRLAGVSGANVLTF.

This clonotype was seen only a few times. The chain joins TRBV20-1 to TRBJ1-5, with D perhaps TRBD1 (5 bases). The CDR3 has 14 residues. Trimming stripped 1 base from V and 0 bases from J, with 7 bases between. Looked up from germline, CDR1 is DFQATT and CDR2 is SNEGSKA (reference sequence). The CDR3 spells CSARATVSNQPQHF. DNA for the CDR3: TGCAGTGCTAGAGCGACAGTTAGCAATCAGCCCCAGCATTTT.

The gene calls are TRBV6-5 and TRBJ2-3, with 10 bases aligning to TRBD2. The CDR3 covers 18 residues. CDR1 MNHEY and CDR2 SVGAGI come from the germline V gene. The ends lost 2 bases at V and 1 base at J; junction bases unmatched: 9. In nucleotides, the CDR3 is TGTGCCAGCAGTTACCCTTTACTAGCGGGGCACGGCACAGATACGCAGTATTTT. Translating it yields CASSYPLLAGHGTDTQYF.

In its sample, this clonotype was seen a few times. The rearrangement links TRBV18 to TRBJ1-5; no clear D. Trimming stripped 1 base from V and 3 bases from J, with 16 bases between. CDR3 length: 17 residues. The germline V gene encodes CDR1 KGHSH and CDR2 LQKENI. The CDR3 region has the DNA TGTGCCAGCTCACCACGAGCAGTCCCCTTATCCAATCAGCCCCAGCATTTT. Translation: CASSPRAVPLSNQPQHF.

The chain recombines TRBV27 with TRBJ2-4; D may be TRBD2 (7 bases). CDR3 length: 16 residues. Germline CDR1 is MNHEY and CDR2 is SMNVEV (reference sequence). V lost 2 bases, J lost 2 bases, and 13 bases lay in between. The CDR3, as DNA: TGTGCCAGCAGTTTAGCGGGGGCTGCGACCAAAAACATTCAGTACTTC. The encoded protein is CASSLAGAATKNIQYF.

This clonotype occurred many times. The chain combines TRBV5-1 with TRBJ1-1, with D uncertain. The germline CDR1 and CDR2 sequences are SGHRS and YFSETQ. With 1 base removed from V and 4 bases from J, the gap between germline ends came to 8 bases. The CDR3 has 13 amino acids. CDR3 protein: CASSLNSGTEAFF. In DNA, the CDR3 is TGCGCCAGCAGCTTGAACAGCGGCACTGAAGCTTTCTTT.

In this sample, this clonotype turned up a few times. V and J are TRBV7-2 and TRBJ1-1; D perhaps matches TRBD1 (6 bases). CDR3 length: 16 residues. Between the trimmed V and J ends, which lost 5 bases and 1 base, there was a span of 17 bases. Per germline, CDR1 SGHTA and CDR2 FQGNSA. CDR3 protein: CASSPDLGQPNTEAFF. The CDR3 DNA reads TGTGCCAGCAGCCCTGACCTTGGACAGCCGAACACTGAAGCTTTCTTT. Together with reference TRBV7-2 and TRBJ1-1, the CDR3 gives the full variable domain: GAGVSQSPSNKVTEKGKDVELRCDPISGHTALYWYRQSLGQGLEFLIYFQGNSAPDKSGLPSDRFSAERTGGSVSTLTIQRTQQEDSAVYLCASSPDLGQPNTEAFFGQGTRLTVV.

The CDR3 sequence: CSARAFGSYGYTF. The CDR3 DNA follows: TGCAGTGCTAGAGCGTTCGGGAGCTATGGCTACACCTTC. The gene calls are TRBV20-1 and TRBJ1-2; D unclear. The CDR3 is made up of 13 amino acids. The ends were cut back, 1 base at V and 4 bases at J, with 10 bases in the middle. Germline CDR1 reads DFQATT; CDR2 reads SNEGSKA (reference sequence).

The J gene is TRBJ2-1, the V gene TRBV15; D unresolved. Germline values: CDR1 LNHNV, CDR2 YYDKDF (reference sequence). The CDR3 has 14 residues. V dropped 0 bases and J dropped 8 bases, with 11 bases sitting between them. Here the CDR3 DNA reads TGTGCCACCAGCAGAGATTTGGTGTCTGATGAGCAGTTCTTC. Translation: CATSRDLVSDEQFF.